The rows below give T cell receptor beta chains drawn from one sample of a study of T cells in Graves' hyperthyroidism and ophthalmopathy. TCRdb redid the calling of the multiplex PCR reads with MiXCR, one entry per CDR3 protein. The sample lists approximately 600,000 distinct CDR3 sequences, approximately 15% occurring once. The sequenced sample was blood. The origin of the receptors is a woman aged 30 to 39 with Graves' hyperthyroidism that later progressed to Graves' ophthalmopathy. CDR3s include the opening cysteine and the closing phenylalanine or tryptophan. D genes are given only for firm matches. The size entry is marked missing in some rows and otherwise reads once, few, many or a size class.

j_call | clone_size | v_call | d_call | cdr3_aa | cdr3_nt
TRBJ1-1 | many | TRBV2 | - | CASTLHARGAFF | TGTGCCAGCACCCTACATGCCCGGGGGGCTTTCTTT
TRBJ2-1 | many | TRBV12-3/TRBV12-4 | - | CASSPLGQGWNEQFF | TGTGCCAGCAGTCCCCTAGGGCAGGGGTGGAATGAGCAGTTCTTC
TRBJ1-5 | many | TRBV20-1 | TRBD1 | CSAGTGYSNQPQHF | TGCAGTGCAGGGACAGGGTATAGCAATCAGCCCCAGCATTTT
TRBJ1-2 | many | TRBV6-2/TRBV6-3 | TRBD1 | CASSRGTGERGYTF | TGTGCCAGCAGTCGTGGGACAGGGGAACGTGGCTACACCTTC
TRBJ2-5 | - | TRBV20-1 | - | CSARDYVGVGGETQYF | TGCAGTGCTAGAGATTACGTGGGGGTGGGAGGAGAGACCCAGTACTTC
TRBJ2-7 | few | TRBV20-1 | TRBD2 | CSAKEVTSAFYEQYF | TGCAGTGCTAAGGAAGTGACTAGCGCTTTTTACGAGCAGTACTTC
TRBJ2-3 | - | TRBV6-1 | - | CASNAFYSTDTQYF | TGTGCCAGCAATGCTTTCTATAGCACAGATACGCAGTATTTT
TRBJ1-6 | - | TRBV6-1 | - | CASSGSPTGTSPLHF | TGTGCCAGCAGTGGGTCTCCCACAGGGACTTCACCCCTCCACTTT
TRBJ1-2 | - | TRBV2 | - | CASSEIASYGYTF | TGTGCCAGCAGTGAAATTGCTTCCTATGGCTACACCTTC
TRBJ2-7 | many | TRBV2 | TRBD2 | CAGGTSGGEQYF | TGTGCCGGCGGGACTAGCGGTGGAGAGCAGTACTTC
TRBJ2-1 | - | TRBV15 | TRBD2 | CATSGPGTSGSGEQFF | TGTGCCACCAGCGGGCCCGGGACTAGCGGGAGTGGTGAGCAGTTCTTC
TRBJ2-1 | few | TRBV29-1 | - | CSASTGYHNEQFF | TGCAGCGCCTCCACAGGGTATCACAATGAGCAGTTCTTC
TRBJ2-7 | many | TRBV30 | - | CAWSKGGKGLNEQYF | TGTGCCTGGAGTAAGGGGGGCAAAGGATTAAACGAGCAGTACTTC
TRBJ1-1 | many | TRBV11-2 | - | CASTLGRLNTEAFF | TGTGCCAGCACCCTTGGTAGGCTGAACACTGAAGCTTTCTTT
TRBJ2-1 | few | TRBV4-1 | TRBD2 | CASSPSSGSWYEQFF | TGCGCCAGCAGCCCAAGTAGCGGGAGTTGGTATGAGCAGTTCTTC
TRBJ1-2 | - | TRBV7-9 | - | CASRTARGYTF | TGTGCCAGCAGGACAGCCCGGGGCTACACCTTC
TRBJ2-7 | few | TRBV3-1 | TRBD2 | CASSQDGETSVTHEQYF | TGTGCCAGCAGCCAAGATGGTGAGACTAGCGTTACCCACGAGCAGTACTTC
TRBJ2-2 | few | TRBV6-2/TRBV6-3 | - | CASRPGLNSGMVHGGELFF | TGTGCCAGCAGACCGGGACTGAATTCAGGGATGGTGCATGGCGGGGAGCTGTTTTTT
TRBJ2-5 | many | TRBV12-3/TRBV12-4 | TRBD2 | CASSPPSSGIKGETQYF | TGTGCCAGCAGTCCTCCGAGTAGCGGGATCAAGGGAGAGACCCAGTACTTC
TRBJ2-7 | many | TRBV29-1 | TRBD1 | CSFRPGQGSDEQYF | TGCAGCTTCCGTCCGGGACAGGGCTCTGACGAGCAGTACTTC
TRBJ1-2 | many | TRBV6-1 | - | CASSPMGSSEGLYGYTF | TGTGCCAGCAGTCCGATGGGCAGCTCTGAAGGTCTTTATGGCTACACCTTC
TRBJ2-7 | - | TRBV25-1 | - | CASSKLRSLGSDEQYF | TGTGCCAGCAGTAAATTAAGGTCCCTGGGGAGTGACGAGCAGTACTTC
TRBJ2-1 | few | TRBV4-2 | - | CASSQEGGSSSYNEQFF | TGTGCCAGCAGCCAAGAAGGGGGATCGAGCTCCTACAATGAGCAGTTCTTC
TRBJ2-1 | - | TRBV6-1 | - | CASRGLASNEQFF | TGTGCCAGCAGAGGCCTAGCGTCCAATGAGCAGTTCTTC
TRBJ1-5 | many | TRBV6-1 | - | CASRGFSNQPQHF | TGTGCCAGCAGAGGGTTTAGCAATCAGCCCCAGCATTTT